What follows are 30 T cell receptor beta chains derived from one specimen sequenced in a study of T cell changes during pregnancy in multiple sclerosis. Clones were sequenced by immunoSEQ multiplex PCR, and TCRdb holds only the in-frame ones, with some missing. There are fewer than 70,000 clones in the sample; roughly nine tenths occur only once, and around 2.3% lies in the top ten. The specimen comprised peripheral blood, sampled in the first trimester of pregnancy. These receptors were taken from a female donor with multiple sclerosis, enrolled in a pregnancy study.

The chain uses TRBV7-8 and TRBJ2-3; tentative D call: TRBD2 (6 bases). Trimming left V 2 bases short and J 5 bases short, with 8 bases between. Germline CDR1 is SGHVS and CDR2 is FQNEAQ. The CDR3 is 13 residues long. The CDR3 DNA sequence: TGTGCCAGCAGCTTACGGGAGAAAGATACGCAGTATTTT. Residues: CASSLREKDTQYF.

J is TRBJ2-7 and V is TRBV7-9, with D possibly being TRBD1 (5 bases). Per the germline V gene, CDR1 is SEHNR and CDR2 is FQNEAQ (reference sequence). With 3 bases removed from V and 4 bases from J, the gap between germline ends came to 10 bases. This CDR3 comprises 13 residues. The CDR3 protein is CASSFRGRYEQYF. The CDR3 coding sequence is TGTGCCAGCAGCTTTAGGGGAAGGTACGAGCAGTACTTC.

This clone was found once. The chain has TRBV5-8 and TRBJ2-1; 13 bases are shared with TRBD2. This CDR3 contains 15 residues. In germline, CDR1 is SGHTS, CDR2 YDEGEE. The V segment lost 4 bases and the J segment 7 bases; nucleotides outside the gene matches: 5. The CDR3 sequence: CASSRTSGRGNEQFF. The CDR3 DNA is TGTGCCAGCAGCAGAACTAGCGGGAGGGGAAATGAGCAGTTCTTC.

The rearrangement joins TRBV7-9 to TRBJ1-1; no clear D. Trimming cost V 4 bases and J 0 bases, with 21 bases left between them. The V gene's germline CDR1 is SEHNR and CDR2 FQNEAQ (reference sequence). The CDR3 spans 18 residues. CDR3 region: CASSSVVVLGGLNTEAFF. The CDR3 DNA follows: TGTGCCAGCAGCTCCGTCGTGGTTCTTGGAGGGTTGAACACTGAAGCTTTCTTT.

This chain connects TRBV27 to TRBJ1-4, with 8 bases identical to TRBD1. There are 14 residues in the CDR3. CDR1 is MNHEY and CDR2 is SMNVEV in the germline V gene (reference sequence). Trimming removed 6 bases from V and 10 bases from J; junction bases left unmatched: 10. The CDR3 bases are TGTGCCAGCAGAGACGGGACAGGTCTTACAAAACTGTTTTTT. Protein product: CASRDGTGLTKLFF.

This clone was seen a single time. This specimen includes other DNA sequences encoding the same CDR3. This CDR3 reads CASSYSGDSYEQYF. For the CDR3, the DNA is TGTGCCAGCAGTTATTCGGGAGACTCCTACGAGCAGTACTTC. The chain couples TRBV6-5 to TRBJ2-7, with D perhaps TRBD2 (6 bases). The CDR3 covers 14 residues. Trimming removed 3 bases from V and 0 bases from J, with 9 bases in between. Germline values: CDR1 MNHEY, CDR2 SVGAGI.

The chain is built from TRBV19 and TRBJ2-3, with D possibly being TRBD2 (6 bases). Looked up from germline, CDR1 is LNHDA and CDR2 is SQIVND (reference sequence). Trimming pared 9 bases from V and 0 bases from J, leaving 13 bases between. The CDR3 totals 14 residues. For the CDR3, the DNA is TGTGCCAGCGGAGACGGGACTAGCACAGATACGCAGTATTTT. As protein: CASGDGTSTDTQYF.

The chain has TRBV9 and TRBJ2-7, with 9 bases lining up with TRBD2. This CDR3 spans 15 amino acids. Per the germline V gene, CDR1 is SGDLS and CDR2 is YYNGEE. V was pared by 0 bases and J by 3 bases, with 4 bases of the junction left unmatched. Here the CDR3 DNA reads TGTGCCAGCAGCGTAGCTAGCGGGATGGGCTACGAGCAGTACTTC. This sequence encodes CASSVASGMGYEQYF.

The chain employs TRBV7-2 and TRBJ1-3, with D unresolved. Germline V CDR1 and CDR2: SGHTA, FQGNSA. CDR3 length: 13 amino acids. Trimming pared 1 base from V and 9 bases from J, leaving 10 bases between. CDR3 DNA: TGTGCCAGCAGCTTAGGAGGGTTTCCCACCATATATTTT. Protein: CASSLGGFPTIYF.

The J gene is TRBJ2-1, the V gene TRBV4-2; TRBD2 matches 11 bases. Germline trimming cut 4 bases from V and 0 bases from J; bases unmatched to any gene: 17. In germline, CDR1 is LGHNA, CDR2 YNFKEQ. This CDR3 spans 21 amino acids. CDR3 amino acids: CASSLLSGTSGRQSSYNEQFF. For the CDR3, the DNA is TGTGCCAGCAGCCTCCTCTCCGGGACTAGCGGTCGACAAAGCTCCTACAATGAGCAGTTCTTC.

The chain joins TRBV29-1 to TRBJ1-2; TRBD1 agrees at 7 bases. CDR1 and CDR2 from the germline V gene are SQVTM and ANQGSEA. The CDR3 runs to 12 residues. V lost 5 bases, J lost 4 bases, and 4 bases stayed unmatched. This CDR3 reads CSVSTGTYGYTF. The CDR3 DNA follows: TGCAGCGTTTCGACAGGGACCTATGGCTACACCTTC.

The chain is built from TRBV28 and TRBJ2-7; 8 bases match TRBD1. Germline CDR1 MDHEN, CDR2 SYDVKM. Unmatched junction bases numbered 10, after V lost 6 bases and J lost 6 bases. This CDR3 is built from 14 residues. The CDR3 sequence: CASRPPDRDLEQYF. Here the CDR3 DNA reads TGTGCCAGCAGACCACCGGACAGGGATCTCGAGCAGTACTTC.

The table lists this clone with a few counts. The chain links TRBV7-2 to TRBJ1-1; a weak D match, TRBD1 (6 bases). Germline V CDR1 and CDR2: SGHTA, FQGNSA. The V and J ends lost 6 bases and 9 bases respectively, with 17 bases between them. CDR3 length: 13 residues. Written as DNA, the CDR3 is TGTGCCAGCAGTATTTCCCGGACAGATCAAGCTTTCTTT. Its protein is CASSISRTDQAFF.

This chain connects TRBV4-3 to TRBJ1-3, with D uncertain. The V and J ends lost 1 base and 4 bases respectively, with 11 bases between them. Germline lookup yields CDR1 LGHNA and CDR2 YSLEER. This CDR3 region has 15 residues. The CDR3 DNA follows: TGCGCCAGCAGCCAAGGCGGCAGCTCGGGAAACACCATATATTTT. Translation: CASSQGGSSGNTIYF.

The rearrangement uses TRBV7-2 and TRBJ1-6, with TRBD1 identical over 8 bases. Germline assignment: CDR1 SGHTA and CDR2 FQGNSA. Trimming at V came to 4 bases and at J to 10 bases, leaving 3 bases not matched to a gene. There are 13 residues in the CDR3. The CDR3 nucleotides are TGTGCCAGCAGCTCGACAGGGGTCTCACCCCTCCACTTT. Translation: CASSSTGVSPLHF.

This sequence joins TRBV4-3 and TRBJ2-3; D remains unclear. This CDR3 region has 16 residues. The V gene's germline CDR1 is LGHNA and CDR2 YSLEER. V was clipped by 0 bases and J by 5 bases, with 15 bases between them. In DNA, the CDR3 is TGCGCCAGCAGCCAAGATATAATAGACTTCCTAGATACGCAGTATTTT. As protein: CASSQDIIDFLDTQYF.

The chain combines TRBV19 with TRBJ1-4; D gene ambiguous. The CDR3 is made up of 15 amino acids. Germline CDR1 and CDR2: LNHDA and SQIVND (reference sequence). Trimming removed 1 base from V and 10 bases from J, with 16 bases in between. CDR3 coding DNA: TGTGCCAGTAGTATAGGTGGCGGCAGTAGCGGAAAACTGTTTTTT. Protein sequence: CASSIGGGSSGKLFF.

This chain joins TRBV6-5 and TRBJ2-3; maybe TRBD1 (6 bases). This CDR3 comprises 15 residues. V lost 5 bases and J lost 1, with 13 bases in between. The germline V gene has CDR1 MNHEY and CDR2 SVGAGI. The CDR3 DNA follows: TGTGCCAGCAGTATCCGATGGACAGGCACAGATACGCAGTATTTT. It translates to CASSIRWTGTDTQYF.

This chain joins TRBV5-1 and TRBJ2-7, with 10 bases aligning to TRBD1. Looked up from germline, CDR1 is SGHRS and CDR2 is YFSETQ. The CDR3 runs to 15 residues. Trimming took 4 bases from V and 4 from J; bases not matched to a gene: 8. The CDR3 here is CASSITGTGVYEQYF. The CDR3 bases are TGCGCCAGCAGCATAACCGGGACAGGGGTTTACGAGCAGTACTTC.

This clone was seen a handful of times. The rearrangement links TRBV7-9 to TRBJ1-5, with 8 bases matching TRBD1. The CDR3 length is 14 residues. Losses at the gene ends were 5 bases for V and 2 bases for J; bases not matched to a gene: 2. CDR1 SEHNR and CDR2 FQNEAQ come from the germline V gene (reference sequence). Here the CDR3 reads CASSMGQGNQPQHF. As DNA, the CDR3 is TGTGCCAGCAGCATGGGACAGGGCAATCAGCCCCAGCATTTT.

The gene calls are TRBV29-1 and TRBJ2-1, with D possibly TRBD2 on 5 matching bases. The CDR3 runs 14 residues. Germline loops: CDR1 SQVTM, CDR2 ANQGSEA. Trimming removed 6 bases at V and 10 bases at J, with 22 bases between. The CDR3 DNA sequence: TGCAGCGTCAACCCGGGGATGGACCGTAGGGAGCAGTTCTTC. Translating it yields CSVNPGMDRREQFF.

The genes are TRBV27 and TRBJ1-1, with a weak D call TRBD1 (6 bases). The length of the CDR3 is 15 residues. Deletions cut 7 bases from V and 1 base from J, with 16 bases between. CDR1 and CDR2 from the germline V gene are MNHEY and SMNVEV (reference sequence). CDR3 DNA sequence: TGTGCCAGCACCCCACGGCAGGGGTCGAACACTGAAGCTTTCTTT. Its translation is CASTPRQGSNTEAFF.

The chain has TRBV29-1 and TRBJ1-2, with TRBD1 matching 10 bases. There are 13 residues in the CDR3. Germline CDR1 SQVTM, CDR2 ANQGSEA. J lost 2 bases, V lost 5 bases, and 2 bases had no gene match. In nucleotides, the CDR3 is TGCAGCGTTCGACAGGGGGCGAACTATGGCTACACCTTC. Its translation is CSVRQGANYGYTF.

This clone was seen more than once but under ten times. The CDR3 DNA is TGTGCCAGCAGCCCATGGGAGGGAGGAGACACTGAAGCTTTCTTT. This codes for CASSPWEGGDTEAFF. V gene TRBV7-3 combines with J gene TRBJ1-1; unclear D gene. The length of the CDR3 is 15 residues. Per the germline V gene, CDR1 is SGHTA and CDR2 is FQGTGA. Trimming shortened V by 5 bases and J by 3 bases, and 16 bases separated the two germline ends. Combining the CDR3 with reference TRBV7-3 and TRBJ1-1 gives the whole variable domain GAGVSQTPSNKVTEKGKYVELRCDPISGHTALYWYRQSLGQGPEFLIYFQGTGAADDSGLPNDRFFAVRPEGSVSTLKIQRTERGDSAVYLCASSPWEGGDTEAFFGQGTRLTVV.

The chain combines TRBV5-1 with TRBJ2-5; TRBD2 aligns across 10 bases. The CDR3 spans 18 residues. The trim removed 3 bases at V and 4 bases at J, leaving 15 bases unmatched. CDR1 SGHRS and CDR2 YFSETQ come from the germline V gene. CDR3 sequence: CASSSQRASGGARETQYF. In DNA, the CDR3 is TGCGCCAGCAGCTCACAAAGGGCCAGCGGGGGGGCCAGAGAGACCCAGTACTTC.

The genes are TRBV30 and TRBJ2-7; 9 bases fit TRBD1. This CDR3 spans 14 amino acids. The ends lost 2 bases at V and 3 bases at J; junction bases unmatched: 5. Per the germline V gene, CDR1 is GTSNPN and CDR2 is SVGIG (reference sequence). The CDR3 loop reads CAWSPGTGYYEQYF. As DNA, the CDR3 is TGTGCCTGGAGTCCCGGGACAGGGTACTACGAGCAGTACTTC.

The V call is TRBV18, the J call TRBJ1-4; 9 positions agree with TRBD1. Germline V gene data show CDR1 as KGHSH and CDR2 as LQKENI. With 3 bases clipped from V and 6 bases from J, the junction kept 2 bases outside the gene matches. CDR3 length: 14 residues. The CDR3 protein is CASSPGTGYEKLFF. The CDR3 DNA follows: TGTGCCAGCTCACCCGGGACAGGGTATGAAAAACTGTTTTTT.

The V call is TRBV6-1, the J call TRBJ1-2; D might be TRBD1 (6 bases). The CDR3 contains 14 residues. Trimming stripped 1 base from V and 6 bases from J, with 12 bases between. Per the germline V gene, CDR1 is MNHNS and CDR2 is SASEGT. As DNA, the CDR3 is TGTGCCAGCAGTGAAGTGCGGGGGGCGGATGGCTACACCTTC. This sequence encodes CASSEVRGADGYTF.

The chain is built from TRBV19 and TRBJ1-5, with D hard to call. The CDR3 has 14 amino acids. Germline V CDR1 and CDR2: LNHDA, SQIVND (reference sequence). V shed 5 bases and J shed 4 bases, with 12 bases lying between them. The CDR3 sequence is CASSAPEENQPQHF. CDR3 coding DNA: TGTGCCAGTAGTGCCCCGGAGGAGAATCAGCCCCAGCATTTT.

The rearrangement links TRBV7-9 to TRBJ1-2, with 7 positions matching TRBD1. Germline CDR1 is SEHNR and CDR2 is FQNEAQ (reference sequence). The CDR3 sequence is 14 residues long. The V gene end was trimmed by 7 bases and the J gene end by 7 bases; junction bases not matched to a gene: 12. The CDR3 reads CASNGYDRAFGYTF. The CDR3 DNA reads TGTGCCAGCAACGGGTATGACAGGGCTTTTGGCTACACCTTC.